The clone carrying this T cell receptor beta chain was picked up a small number of times. Its antigen is as yet unknown. This sample is drawn from a study of CD8+CD57+ T cells in acquired aplastic anemia. Study-wide background: DNA per sorted CD4+ or CD8+ sample ranged roughly 0.19 to 30 ug, averaging 3.2 ug. General study points: Significant differences in CD8+ Simpson's diversity were not observed between patients and controls. Shared by patients and controls, roughly 28 CD8+ CDR3s were abundant in patients.

The CDR3 loop spans 17 amino acids. After removal of 2 bases from V and 4 bases from J, the junction contained 8 bases not matched to a gene. CDR1 is MGHDK and CDR2 is SYGVNS in the germline V gene. Genomic DNA served as template for TCR beta VDJ and CDR3 profiling. MiXCR, run by TCRdb on the reads, gives a single entry per CDR3 protein. The repertoire holds tens of thousands of distinct CDR3 sequences, with 70% to 80% as singletons. The sequence was collected from a human donor in good health, serving as a control. V usage is TRBV25-1 and J usage is TRBJ1-6; 7 nucleotides align to TRBD1. Sequenced: sorted CD4+, CD8+, or CD8+CD57+ T cells (not recorded which) from PBMCs. The CDR3 DNA reads TGTGCCAGCAGTGAAACGGAGGACAGGAGGTATAATTCACCCCTCCACTTT. It encodes CASSETEDRRYNSPLHF.